This TCR beta chain derives from a study of blood T cells in healthy people across ages. V lost 4 bases to trimming and J lost 4 bases; unmatched junction nucleotides: 6. The germline CDR1 and CDR2 sequences are LGHDT and YNNKEL (reference sequence). The CDR3 is 14 amino acids. It was with a sample-barcoded 5' primer and a J-beta primer mix that a second PCR of roughly 7 to 12 cycles was run. In TCRdb, the 5' RACE reads were re-called with MiXCR into one record per CDR3 protein. The sample contains 1.5 million to 2 million distinct CDR3 sequences, about 50% of which appear only once. The rearrangement uses TRBV3-1 and TRBJ1-2; 7 bases map to TRBD1. Sequenced material: blood. The TCR was taken from a woman in her thirties or forties in good health. Here the CDR3 DNA reads TGTGCCAGCAGCCCGCACCAGGGGGTCTATGGCTACACCTTC. Translating gives CASSPHQGVYGYTF. Full variable domain (remainder filled in from reference TRBV3-1 and TRBJ1-2): DTAVSQTPKYLVTQMGNDKSIKCEQNLGHDTMYWYKQDSKKFLKIMFSYNNKELIINETVPNRFSPKSPDKAHLNLHINSLELGDSAVYFCASSPHQGVYGYTFGSGTRLTVV.